This T cell receptor (beta chain) was recovered during a study of CXCR3 chemokines and chemotherapy response in bladder cancer. In this sample, this clonotype is medium-sized. TCRdb redid the calling of the PCR reads with MiXCR, one entry per CDR3 protein. The table lists about 13,000 distinct CDR3 sequences, around 12% of them singletons. This receptor was obtained from a human donor with bladder cancer that did not respond to neoadjuvant chemotherapy. This specimen was acquired from a patient whose treatment included neoadjuvant chemotherapy.

The CDR3 DNA follows: TGTGCCAGTAGACCCGGGACAGGGTTTGACGAGCAGTACTTC. Its translation is CASRPGTGFDEQYF. The rearrangement joins TRBV19 to TRBJ2-7, with 9 bases identical to TRBD1. The CDR3 is 14 amino acids. Per germline, CDR1 LNHDA and CDR2 SQIVND (reference sequence). Trimming at V came to 6 bases and at J to 5 bases, leaving 8 bases not matched to a gene.